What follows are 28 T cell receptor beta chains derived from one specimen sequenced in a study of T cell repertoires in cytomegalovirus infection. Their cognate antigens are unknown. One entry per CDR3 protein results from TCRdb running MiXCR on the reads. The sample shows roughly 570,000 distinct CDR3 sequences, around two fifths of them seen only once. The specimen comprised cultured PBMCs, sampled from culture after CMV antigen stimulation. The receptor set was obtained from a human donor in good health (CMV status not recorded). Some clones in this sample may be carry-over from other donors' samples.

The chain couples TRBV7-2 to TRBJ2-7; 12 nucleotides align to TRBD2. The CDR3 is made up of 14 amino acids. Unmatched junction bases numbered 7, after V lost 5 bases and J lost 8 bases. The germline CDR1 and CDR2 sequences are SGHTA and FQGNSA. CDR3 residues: CASSVWTSGDQQYF. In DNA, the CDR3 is TGTGCCAGCAGCGTGTGGACTAGCGGGGATCAGCAGTACTTC.

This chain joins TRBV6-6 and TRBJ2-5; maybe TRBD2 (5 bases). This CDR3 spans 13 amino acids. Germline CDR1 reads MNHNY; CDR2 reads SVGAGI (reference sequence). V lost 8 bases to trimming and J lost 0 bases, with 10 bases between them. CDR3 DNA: TGTGCCAGCGCCCGGGGTTACCAAGAGACCCAGTACTTC. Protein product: CASARGYQETQYF.

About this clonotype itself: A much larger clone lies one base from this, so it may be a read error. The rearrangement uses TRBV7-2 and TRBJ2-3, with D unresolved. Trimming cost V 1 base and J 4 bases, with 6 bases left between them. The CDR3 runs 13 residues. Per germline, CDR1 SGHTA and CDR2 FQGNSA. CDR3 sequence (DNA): TGTGCCAGCAGCTTAGAGCTCCCAGATACGCAGTATTTT. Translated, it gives CASSLELPDTQYF.

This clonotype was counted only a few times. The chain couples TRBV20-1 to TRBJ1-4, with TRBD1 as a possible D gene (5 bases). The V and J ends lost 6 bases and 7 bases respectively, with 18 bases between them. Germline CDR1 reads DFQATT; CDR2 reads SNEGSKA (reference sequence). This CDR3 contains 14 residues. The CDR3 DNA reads TGCAGTGCCCCCGACCCACGGGGGAGTGAAAAACTGTTTTTT. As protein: CSAPDPRGSEKLFF.

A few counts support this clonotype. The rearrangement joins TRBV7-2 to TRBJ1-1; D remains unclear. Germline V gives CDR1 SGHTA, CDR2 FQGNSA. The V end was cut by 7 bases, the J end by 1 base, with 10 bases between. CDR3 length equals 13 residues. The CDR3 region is CASKASRNTEAFF. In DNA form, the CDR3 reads TGTGCCAGCAAGGCCAGCCGGAACACTGAAGCTTTCTTT.

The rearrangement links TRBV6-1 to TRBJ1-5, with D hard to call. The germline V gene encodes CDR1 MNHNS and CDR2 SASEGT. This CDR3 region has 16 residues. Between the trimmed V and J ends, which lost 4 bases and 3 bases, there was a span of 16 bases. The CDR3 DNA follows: TGTGCCAGCAGTGGGTACGGACGGAATTCCAATCAGCCCCAGCATTTT. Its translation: CASSGYGRNSNQPQHF.

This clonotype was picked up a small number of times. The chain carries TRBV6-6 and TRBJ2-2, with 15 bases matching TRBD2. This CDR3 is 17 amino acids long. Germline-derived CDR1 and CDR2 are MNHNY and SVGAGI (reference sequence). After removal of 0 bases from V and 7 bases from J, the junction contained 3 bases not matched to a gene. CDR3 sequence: CASSYSVGLAGGGELFF. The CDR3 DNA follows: TGTGCCAGCAGTTACTCCGTGGGACTAGCGGGAGGCGGGGAGCTGTTTTTT.

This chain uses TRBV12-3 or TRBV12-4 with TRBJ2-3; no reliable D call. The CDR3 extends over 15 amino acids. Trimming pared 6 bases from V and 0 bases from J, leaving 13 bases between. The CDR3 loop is CASSPLSLSTDTQYF. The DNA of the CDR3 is TGTGCCAGCAGCCCTTTGAGCCTTAGCACAGATACGCAGTATTTT.

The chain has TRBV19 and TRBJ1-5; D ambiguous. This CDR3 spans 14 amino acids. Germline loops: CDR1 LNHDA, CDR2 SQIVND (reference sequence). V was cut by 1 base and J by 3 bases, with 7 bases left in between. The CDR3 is CASSIVFPNQPQHF. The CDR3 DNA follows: TGTGCCAGTAGTATAGTGTTCCCCAATCAGCCCCAGCATTTT.

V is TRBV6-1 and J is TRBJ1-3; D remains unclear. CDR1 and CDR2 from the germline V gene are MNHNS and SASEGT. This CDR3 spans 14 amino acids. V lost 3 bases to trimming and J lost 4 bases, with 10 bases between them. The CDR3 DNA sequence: TGTGCCAGCAGTGAGCAGGCCGGCGGAAACACCATATATTTT. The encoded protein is CASSEQAGGNTIYF.

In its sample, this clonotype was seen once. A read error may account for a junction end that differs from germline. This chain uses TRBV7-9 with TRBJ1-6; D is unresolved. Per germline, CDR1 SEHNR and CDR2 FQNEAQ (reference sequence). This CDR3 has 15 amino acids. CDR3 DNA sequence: TGTGCCAGCAGCTTACCCGGGGATTATAGTTCACCCCTCCACTTT. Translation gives CASSLPGDYSSPLHF.

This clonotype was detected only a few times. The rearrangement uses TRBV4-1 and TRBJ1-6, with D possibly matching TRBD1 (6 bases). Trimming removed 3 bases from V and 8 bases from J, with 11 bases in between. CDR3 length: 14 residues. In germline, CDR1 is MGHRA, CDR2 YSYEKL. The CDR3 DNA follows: TGCGCCAGCAGCCACCTCAGGGGAGATTCACCCCTCCACTTT. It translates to CASSHLRGDSPLHF.

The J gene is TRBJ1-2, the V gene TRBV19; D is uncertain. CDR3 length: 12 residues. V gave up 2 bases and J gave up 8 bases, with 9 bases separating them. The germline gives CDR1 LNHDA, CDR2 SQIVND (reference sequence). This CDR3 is CASSISGRGYTF. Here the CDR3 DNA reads TGTGCCAGTAGTATATCCGGCCGGGGCTACACCTTC.

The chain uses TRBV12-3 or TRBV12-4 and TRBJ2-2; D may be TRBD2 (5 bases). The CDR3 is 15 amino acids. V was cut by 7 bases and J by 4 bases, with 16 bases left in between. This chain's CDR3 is CASNRPTRGTGELFF. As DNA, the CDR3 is TGTGCCAGCAACCGACCCACCCGGGGCACCGGGGAGCTGTTTTTT.

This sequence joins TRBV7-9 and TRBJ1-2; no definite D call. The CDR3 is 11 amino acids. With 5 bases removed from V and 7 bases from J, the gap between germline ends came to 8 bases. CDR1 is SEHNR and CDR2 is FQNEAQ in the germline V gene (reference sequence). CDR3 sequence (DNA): TGTGCCAGCAGCGCCTTGGCTGGCTACACCTTC. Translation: CASSALAGYTF.

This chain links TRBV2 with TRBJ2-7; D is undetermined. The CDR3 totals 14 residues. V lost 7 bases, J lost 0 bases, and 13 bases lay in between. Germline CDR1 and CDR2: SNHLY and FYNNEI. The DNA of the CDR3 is TGTGCCAGCACGGCTATGGTGAGCTCCTACGAGCAGTACTTC. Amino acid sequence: CASTAMVSSYEQYF.

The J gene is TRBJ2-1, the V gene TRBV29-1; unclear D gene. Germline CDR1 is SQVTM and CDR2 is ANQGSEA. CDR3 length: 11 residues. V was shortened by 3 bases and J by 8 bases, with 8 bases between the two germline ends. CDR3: CSVDLVDEQFF. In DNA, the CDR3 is TGCAGCGTTGATTTGGTGGATGAGCAGTTCTTC.

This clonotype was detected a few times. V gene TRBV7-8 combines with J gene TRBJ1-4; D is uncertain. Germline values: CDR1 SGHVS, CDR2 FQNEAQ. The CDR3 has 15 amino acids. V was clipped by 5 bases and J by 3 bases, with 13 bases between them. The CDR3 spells CASSPTRWANEKLFF. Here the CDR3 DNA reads TGTGCCAGCAGCCCGACCCGTTGGGCTAATGAAAAACTGTTTTTT.

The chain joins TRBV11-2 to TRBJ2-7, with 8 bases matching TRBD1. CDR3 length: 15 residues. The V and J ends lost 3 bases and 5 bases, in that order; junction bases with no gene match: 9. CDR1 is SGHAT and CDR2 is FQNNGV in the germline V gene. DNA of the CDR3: TGTGCCAGCAGCTTGTCGTCCAGGGGGCTGGACGAGCAGTACTTC. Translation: CASSLSSRGLDEQYF.

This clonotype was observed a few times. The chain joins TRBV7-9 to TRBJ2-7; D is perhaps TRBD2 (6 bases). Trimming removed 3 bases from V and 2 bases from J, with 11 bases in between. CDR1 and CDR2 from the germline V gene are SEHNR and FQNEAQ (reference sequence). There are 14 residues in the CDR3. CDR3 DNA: TGTGCCAGCAGCTTGGGGACTTCAACCTACGAGCAGTACTTC. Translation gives CASSLGTSTYEQYF.

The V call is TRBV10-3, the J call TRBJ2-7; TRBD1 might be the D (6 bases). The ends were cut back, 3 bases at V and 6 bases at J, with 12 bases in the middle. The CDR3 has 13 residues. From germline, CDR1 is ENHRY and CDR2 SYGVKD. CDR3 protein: CAISDIDRTEQYF. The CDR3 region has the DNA TGTGCCATCAGTGATATAGACAGGACCGAGCAGTACTTC.

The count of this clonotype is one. This chain's CDR3 is CASSSGRVGDTQYF. The CDR3 DNA is TGTGCCAGCAGCTCGGGGCGGGTCGGTGATACGCAGTATTTT. The rearrangement uses TRBV7-2 and TRBJ2-3; D may correspond to TRBD1 or TRBD2 (5 bases each). CDR3 size: 14 residues. CDR1 and CDR2 from the germline V gene are SGHTA and FQGNSA. Trimming removed 4 bases from V and 6 bases from J, with 14 bases in between. The entire variable domain, with the rest obtained from reference TRBV7-2 and TRBJ2-3, is as follows: GAGVSQSPSNKVTEKGKDVELRCDPISGHTALYWYRQSLGQGLEFLIYFQGNSAPDKSGLPSDRFSAERTGGSVSTLTIQRTQQEDSAVYLCASSSGRVGDTQYFGPGTRLTVL.

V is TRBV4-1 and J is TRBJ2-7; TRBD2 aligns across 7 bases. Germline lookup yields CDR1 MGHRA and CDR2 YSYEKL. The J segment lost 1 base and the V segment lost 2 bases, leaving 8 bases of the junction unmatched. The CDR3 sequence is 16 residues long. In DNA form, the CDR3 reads TGCGCCAGCAGCCAAAGCCATCGGGGAGGGTCCTACGAGCAGTACTTC. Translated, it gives CASSQSHRGGSYEQYF.

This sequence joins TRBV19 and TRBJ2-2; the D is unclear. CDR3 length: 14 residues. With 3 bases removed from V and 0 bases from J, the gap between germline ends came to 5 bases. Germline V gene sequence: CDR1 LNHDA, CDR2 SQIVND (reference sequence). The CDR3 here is CASSIPPNTGELFF. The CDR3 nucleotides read TGTGCCAGTAGTATTCCCCCGAACACCGGGGAGCTGTTTTTT. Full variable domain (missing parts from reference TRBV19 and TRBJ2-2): DGGITQSPKYLFRKEGQNVTLSCEQNLNHDAMYWYRQDPGQGLRLIYYSQIVNDFQKGDIAEGYSVSREKKESFPLTVTSAQKNPTAFYLCASSIPPNTGELFFGEGSRLTVL.

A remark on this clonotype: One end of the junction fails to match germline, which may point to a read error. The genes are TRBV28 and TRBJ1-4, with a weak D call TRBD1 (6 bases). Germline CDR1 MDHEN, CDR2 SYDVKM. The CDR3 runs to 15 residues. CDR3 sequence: CDSSLGGSTNEKLFF. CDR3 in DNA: TGTGACAGCAGTTTAGGGGGGTCTACTAATGAAAAACTGTTTTTT.

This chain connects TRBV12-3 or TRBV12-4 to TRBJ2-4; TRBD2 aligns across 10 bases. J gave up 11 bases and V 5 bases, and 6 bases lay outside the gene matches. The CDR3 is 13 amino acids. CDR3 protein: CASSPAGGSLQYF. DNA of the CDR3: TGTGCCAGCAGTCCAGCGGGAGGGTCCCTTCAGTACTTC.

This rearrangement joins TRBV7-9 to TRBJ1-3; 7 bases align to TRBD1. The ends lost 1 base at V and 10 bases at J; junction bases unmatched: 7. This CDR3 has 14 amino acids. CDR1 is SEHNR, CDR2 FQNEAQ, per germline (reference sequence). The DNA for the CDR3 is TGTGCCAGCAGCTTAGAGGGGACAGTTTTGACCATATATTTT. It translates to CASSLEGTVLTIYF.

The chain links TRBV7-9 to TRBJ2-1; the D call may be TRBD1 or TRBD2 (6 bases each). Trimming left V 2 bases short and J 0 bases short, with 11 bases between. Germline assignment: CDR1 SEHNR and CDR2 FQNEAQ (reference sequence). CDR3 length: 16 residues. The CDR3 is CASSLRGGLSYNEQFF. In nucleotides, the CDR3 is TGTGCCAGCAGCTTAAGAGGGGGGCTCTCCTACAATGAGCAGTTCTTC.